This entry lists 25 T cell receptor beta chains sequenced from one sample in a study of cytomegalovirus exposure and HLA in healthy donors. The PCR ran on 60 Vbeta and 13 Jbeta primers. Clones were read by immunoSEQ multiplex PCR, and TCRdb kept only the in-frame ones, dropping some. The profile shows 150,000 or so clones, 75% to 90% of them singletons. The sample was PBMCs. Receptors were obtained from a woman in her 50s in good health and CMV-seropositive.

CDR3 nucleotides: TGTGCCATCAGTACTTCGACAGGAGACAATCAGCCCCAGCATTTT. This translates into CAISTSTGDNQPQHF. This chain links TRBV10-3 with TRBJ1-5; perhaps TRBD1 as D (6 bases). The ends were cut back, 5 bases at V and 3 bases at J, with 14 bases in the middle. Germline V gives CDR1 ENHRY, CDR2 SYGVKD. This CDR3 comprises 15 residues.

The gene calls are TRBV9 and TRBJ1-4; TRBD1 matches at 8 bases. Trimming cost V 0 bases and J 8 bases; bases outside gene matches: 9. This CDR3 is 16 amino acids long. Germline-derived CDR1 and CDR2 are SGDLS and YYNGEE. The CDR3 region is CASSVGQGAREEKLFF. The CDR3 region has the DNA TGTGCCAGCAGCGTAGGGCAGGGGGCGCGTGAAGAAAAACTGTTTTTT. The full variable domain, rest sourced from reference TRBV9 and TRBJ1-4, is DSGVTQTPKHLITATGQRVTLRCSPRSGDLSVYWYQQSLDQGLQFLIQYYNGEERAKGNILERFSAQQFPDLHSELNLSSLELGDSALYFCASSVGQGAREEKLFFGSGTQLSVL.

The J gene is TRBJ1-1, the V gene TRBV9; TRBD1 aligns across 9 bases. Germline V gene data show CDR1 as SGDLS and CDR2 as YYNGEE. The CDR3 has 13 amino acids. J was trimmed by 6 bases and V by 5 bases; bases with no gene match: 5. The CDR3 here is CASSVDRGAEAFF. The CDR3 DNA follows: TGTGCCAGCAGTGTGGACAGGGGCGCTGAAGCTTTCTTT.

CDR3 region: CASSKVRLGRASGGPFGETQYF. The CDR3, as DNA: TGTGCCAGCAGCAAAGTCAGGTTGGGGAGGGCTAGCGGGGGGCCGTTTGGAGAGACCCAGTACTTC. This chain links TRBV21-1 with TRBJ2-5; TRBD2 is the table's D call and was not checked against the DNA. TRBV21-1 is assigned pseudogene status. This CDR3 comprises 22 residues.

DNA for the CDR3: TGCGCCAGCTCGGCGGGACGTTTTAATTCACCCCTCCACTTT. It encodes CASSAGRFNSPLHF. The chain has TRBV10-1 and TRBJ1-6; D is possibly TRBD1 (5 bases). V was trimmed by 8 bases and J by 6 bases, leaving 14 bases between them. The CDR3 extends over 14 amino acids. Per the germline V gene, CDR1 is WNHNN and CDR2 is SYGVQD (reference sequence).

This chain links TRBV5-1 with TRBJ1-1; TRBD1 matches 8 bases. Germline V gene data show CDR1 as SGHRS and CDR2 as YFSETQ. The trim removed 4 bases at V and 6 bases at J, leaving 8 bases unmatched. CDR3 length equals 14 residues. This CDR3 is CASSVQGARAEAFF. The CDR3 DNA reads as TGCGCCAGCAGCGTGCAGGGGGCCCGCGCTGAAGCTTTCTTT.

The gene calls are TRBV10-3 and TRBJ2-5; a weak D match, TRBD2 (6 bases). Trimming shortened V by 8 bases and J by 5 bases, and 6 bases separated the two germline ends. Germline V gene sequence: CDR1 ENHRY, CDR2 SYGVKD. This CDR3 comprises 10 residues. CDR3 DNA: TGTGCCATCGGGAGGGAGACCCAGTACTTC. Residues: CAIGRETQYF.

This clone was detected once. The rearrangement joins TRBV30 to TRBJ1-4; maybe TRBD1 (5 bases). The CDR3 spans 15 residues. V lost 3 bases, J lost 8 bases, and 19 bases lay in between. In germline, CDR1 is GTSNPN, CDR2 SVGIG (reference sequence). The CDR3: CAWSPRGRSGEKLFF. The CDR3 DNA reads TGTGCCTGGAGCCCTAGGGGTCGGTCAGGCGAAAAACTGTTTTTT.

A single count supports this clone. The rearrangement links TRBV23-1 to TRBJ2-3; maybe TRBD2 (7 bases). TRBV23-1 belongs to the ORF category, with a function that is uncertain. The V end was cut by 3 bases, the J end by 2 bases, with 24 bases between. The CDR3 spans 19 residues. DNA for the CDR3: TGCGCCAGCAGTCATGCCGGCGGGAGATCGTCGGGGGCCACAGATACGCAGTATTTT. It yields the protein CASSHAGGRSSGATDTQYF.

This clone came up once. The J gene is TRBJ2-3, the V gene TRBV5-5, with 7 bases lining up with TRBD2. CDR3 size: 17 residues. V lost 4 bases and J lost 2; bases outside the gene matches: 13. CDR1 is SGHKS and CDR2 is YYEKEE in the germline V gene (reference sequence). CDR3 amino acids: CASSTRIPAGVTDTQYF. CDR3 coding DNA: TGTGCCAGCAGCACCCGTATACCGGCGGGGGTCACAGATACGCAGTATTTT.

The V gene is TRBV6-5, the J gene TRBJ2-5; 8 nucleotides agree with TRBD1. V shed 5 bases, J shed 5 bases, and the junction held 7 bases outside the gene matches. The V gene's germline CDR1 is MNHEY and CDR2 SVGAGI. CDR3 size: 14 residues. The chain's CDR3 is CASSPDRGGETQYF. The CDR3, as DNA: TGTGCCAGCAGTCCCGACAGGGGAGGTGAGACCCAGTACTTC.

The chain has TRBV7-9 and TRBJ1-2, with TRBD1 identical over 7 bases. This CDR3 is 17 amino acids long. The germline gives CDR1 SEHNR, CDR2 FQNEAQ (reference sequence). V trimming: 5 bases; J trimming: 0 bases; junction bases outside the gene matches: 12. The CDR3 DNA reads TGTGCCAGCAGCCTTTGGACAGGCGATTTTCCTAACTATGGCTACACCTTC. Translation: CASSLWTGDFPNYGYTF.

The rearrangement joins TRBV7-9 to TRBJ1-2; no clear D. V lost 5 bases, J lost 1 base, and 14 bases lay in between. CDR1 and CDR2 from the germline V gene are SEHNR and FQNEAQ (reference sequence). This CDR3 has 15 residues. Here the CDR3 DNA reads TGTGCCAGCAGCCATGGTGAGCGTTTTAACTATGGCTACACCTTC. Translation: CASSHGERFNYGYTF.

The V and J genes are TRBV4-3 and TRBJ1-4; TRBD1 might be the D (6 bases). With 4 bases removed from V and 8 bases from J, the gap between germline ends came to 20 bases. CDR1 is LGHNA and CDR2 is YSLEER in the germline V gene. This CDR3 spans 16 amino acids. In DNA, the CDR3 is TGCGCCAGCAGCCCAGGGCACGGGGGGCGCTGGGAAAAACTGTTTTTT. Protein product: CASSPGHGGRWEKLFF.

The chain carries TRBV9 and TRBJ2-6; D is uncertain. Trimming left V 1 base short and J 9 bases short, with 8 bases between. The CDR3 covers 13 residues. CDR1 is SGDLS, CDR2 YYNGEE, per germline. CDR3 in amino acids: CASSVPGFNVLTF. CDR3 bases: TGTGCCAGCAGCGTACCAGGTTTCAACGTCCTGACTTTC.

As for this clone: The same CDR3 also results from other DNA sequences found in this sample. The chain has TRBV1 and TRBJ2-7; the DNA was not used to check the table's D call, TRBD1. TRBV1 is described as a pseudogene. The CDR3 has 22 residues. CDR3 loop: CTSSPKAGQGDKDCTSSYEQYF. In DNA, the CDR3 is TGCACCAGCAGCCCGAAGGCCGGACAGGGGGATAAAGATTGTACAAGCTCCTACGAGCAGTACTTC.

The chain links TRBV29-1 to TRBJ2-1, with TRBD2 as a possible D gene (6 bases). Per germline, CDR1 SQVTM and CDR2 ANQGSEA. Between the trimmed V and J ends, which lost 7 bases and 7 bases, there was a span of 8 bases. CDR3 length: 10 amino acids. The CDR3 DNA follows: TGCAGCGCCGGAGGGAATGAGCAGTTCTTC. Translation: CSAGGNEQFF.

This clone was observed once. The junction does not match germline at one end; this may be a read error. Distinct nucleotide sequences in the sample also encode this CDR3. The chain has TRBV4-1 and TRBJ1-6; no clear D gene. Germline CDR1 and CDR2: MGHRA and YSYEKL. The length of the CDR3 is 13 residues. The CDR3 DNA follows: TGCGCCAGCAGCCAGGAGGTGGTTTCACCCCTACACTTT. Its protein product is CASSQEVVSPLHF.

The chain recombines TRBV9 with TRBJ2-3; no clear D gene. The length of the CDR3 is 13 residues. Looked up from germline, CDR1 is SGDLS and CDR2 is YYNGEE. Trimming took 1 base from V and 5 from J, leaving 8 bases between them. The CDR3 spells CASSVITGDTQYF. The CDR3 nucleotides read TGTGCCAGCAGCGTAATTACCGGAGATACGCAGTATTTT.

V usage is TRBV15 and J usage is TRBJ2-1, with TRBD2 identical over 10 bases. The CDR3 loop spans 15 amino acids. V shed 5 bases, J shed 4 bases, and the junction held 5 bases outside the gene matches. Germline values: CDR1 LNHNV, CDR2 YYDKDF (reference sequence). CDR3 in DNA: TGTGCCACCAGCGGTAGGACTAGCGGTTACAATGAGCAGTTCTTC. This encodes CATSGRTSGYNEQFF.

This clone was counted once. This sequence joins TRBV5-5 and TRBJ1-5; D possibly corresponds to TRBD1 (6 bases). The germline V and J ends were trimmed by 6 bases and 6 bases, with 19 bases remaining between them. CDR3 length: 15 amino acids. The germline V gene encodes CDR1 SGHKS and CDR2 YYEKEE (reference sequence). CDR3 sequence: CASTPEGGAIQPQHF. The CDR3 DNA sequence: TGTGCCAGCACACCGGAGGGGGGGGCGATTCAGCCCCAGCATTTT.

With regard to this clone: This CDR3 is also generated by other DNA sequences in the sample. The rearrangement uses TRBV9 and TRBJ2-1, with TRBD2 matching 10 bases. CDR3 length equals 15 residues. The germline gives CDR1 SGDLS, CDR2 YYNGEE. Unmatched junction bases numbered 8, after V lost 2 bases and J lost 9 bases. The CDR3 loop is CASSVVGLAGGEQFF. The CDR3 coding sequence is TGTGCCAGCAGCGTTGTTGGATTAGCGGGGGGTGAGCAGTTCTTC.

This sequence joins TRBV11-3 and TRBJ2-3; TRBD2 might be the D (6 bases). V was trimmed by 3 bases and J by 2 bases, leaving 9 bases between them. CDR1 SGHNT and CDR2 YENEEA come from the germline V gene. The CDR3 has 14 residues. This CDR3 reads CASSLEGITDTQYF. As DNA, the CDR3 is TGTGCCAGCAGCTTGGAGGGAATCACAGATACGCAGTATTTT.

This chain links TRBV25-1 with TRBJ2-7, with D perhaps TRBD2 (5 bases). CDR1 is MGHDK and CDR2 is SYGVNS in the germline V gene. The CDR3 consists of 14 residues. The ends were cut back, 3 bases at V and 2 bases at J, with 11 bases in the middle. This CDR3 is CASSDGGFAYEQYF. Written as DNA, the CDR3 is TGTGCCAGCAGTGATGGCGGGTTTGCCTACGAGCAGTACTTC.

The chain employs TRBV7-3 and TRBJ1-6; D perhaps matches TRBD1 (6 bases). V was cut by 2 bases and J by 9 bases, with 14 bases left in between. The CDR3 consists of 15 residues. Germline CDR1 reads SGHTA; CDR2 reads FQGTGA. CDR3 residues: CASSLFQGWGSPLHF. In DNA, the CDR3 is TGTGCCAGCAGCTTATTTCAGGGGTGGGGTTCACCCCTCCACTTT.